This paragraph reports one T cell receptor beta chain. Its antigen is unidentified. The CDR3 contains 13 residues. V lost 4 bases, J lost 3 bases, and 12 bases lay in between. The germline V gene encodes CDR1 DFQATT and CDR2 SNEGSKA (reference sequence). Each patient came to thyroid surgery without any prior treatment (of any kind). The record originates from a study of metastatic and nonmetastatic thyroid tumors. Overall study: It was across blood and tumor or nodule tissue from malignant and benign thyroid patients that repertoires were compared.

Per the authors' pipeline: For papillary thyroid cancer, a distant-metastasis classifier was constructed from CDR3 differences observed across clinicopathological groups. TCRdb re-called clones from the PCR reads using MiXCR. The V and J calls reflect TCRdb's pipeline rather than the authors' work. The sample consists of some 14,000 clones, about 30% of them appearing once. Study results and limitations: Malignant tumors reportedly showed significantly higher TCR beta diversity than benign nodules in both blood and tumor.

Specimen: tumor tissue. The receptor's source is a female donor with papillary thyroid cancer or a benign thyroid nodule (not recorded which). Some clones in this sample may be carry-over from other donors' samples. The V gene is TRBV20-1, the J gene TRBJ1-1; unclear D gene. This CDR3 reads CSATTHGDTEAFF. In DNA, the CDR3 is TGCAGTGCTACCACACATGGTGACACTGAAGCTTTCTTT.